These T cell receptor beta chains were read from a single sample in a study of neurological immune-mediated disorders. TCRdb recomputed calls from the 5' RACE reads with MiXCR, one row per CDR3 protein. The repertoire has about 55,000 distinct CDR3 sequences, 4% of them found once; the top ten carry approximately 1.8%. Sequenced input: CD4+ T cells from blood. The source of these receptors is a middle-aged woman with multiple sclerosis. The CDR3 runs from the conserved cysteine through the conserved F or W. The D gene is left open where the match is weak. Only part of the rows carry a size: once, few, many, or a class if the clone is expanded.

D gene | clone size | J gene | V gene | CDR3 protein | CDR3 DNA
. | many | TRBJ1-2 | TRBV7-2 | CASSSGGPRRGYTF | TGTGCCAGCTCGAGCGGGGGTCCTAGAAGGGGCTACACCTTC
TRBD2 | many | TRBJ2-3 | TRBV9 | CASSVAGAGGPGDTQYF | TGTGCCAGCAGCGTAGCTGGAGCGGGGGGGCCCGGAGATACGCAGTATTTT
TRBD2 | . | TRBJ2-3 | TRBV9 | CASSQLSAGGIGTDTQYF | TGTGCCAGCAGCCAACTTTCTGCGGGGGGAATTGGCACAGATACGCAGTATTTT
. | many | TRBJ2-7 | TRBV10-3 | CAIGTYEQYF | TGTGCCATCGGAACCTACGAGCAGTACTTC
. | many | TRBJ1-1 | TRBV29-1 | CSVEGGLESEAFF | TGCAGCGTTGAAGGCGGGTTGGAGAGTGAAGCTTTCTTT
. | many | TRBJ1-1 | TRBV5-1 | CATSARSDTEAFF | TGCGCCACATCTGCCAGGAGTGACACTGAAGCTTTCTTT
. | many | TRBJ1-5 | TRBV20-1 | CSARFTGKSGNQPQHF | TGCAGTGCTAGATTTACAGGAAAAAGTGGCAATCAGCCCCAGCATTTT
TRBD2 | many | TRBJ2-1 | TRBV20-1 | CSARGLAGESSYNEQFF | TGCAGTGCCCGGGGACTAGCGGGGGAGAGCTCCTACAATGAGCAGTTCTTC
. | many | TRBJ1-4 | TRBV4-1 | CASSQAGEKLFF | TGCGCCAGCAGCCAGGCCGGGGAAAAACTGTTTTTT
TRBD1 | many | TRBJ1-1 | TRBV29-1 | CSVADRGGPEAFF | TGCAGCGTTGCGGACAGGGGGGGACCTGAAGCTTTCTTT
. | many | TRBJ2-3 | TRBV29-1 | CSVEAGSGDTQYF | TGCAGCGTTGAAGCGGGCTCCGGAGATACGCAGTATTTT
TRBD2 | many | TRBJ2-3 | TRBV24-1 | CATRMPSGGRTDTQYF | TGTGCCACCAGAATGCCTAGCGGGGGAAGGACAGATACGCAGTATTTT
. | many | TRBJ1-2 | TRBV12-3/TRBV12-4 | CASSLASSGYGYTF | TGTGCCAGCAGTTTAGCGAGTAGCGGCTATGGCTACACCTTC
TRBD1 | many | TRBJ2-3 | TRBV5-1 | CASSSRQGLADTQYF | TGCGCCAGCAGCTCCCGACAGGGTTTAGCAGATACGCAGTATTTT
. | many | TRBJ2-3 | TRBV5-1 | CASSFHNRGPDTQYF | TGCGCCAGCAGCTTTCACAATCGGGGCCCAGATACGCAGTATTTT
. | many | TRBJ2-7 | TRBV10-3 | CAISEPEGGPYEQYF | TGTGCCATCAGTGAGCCGGAGGGCGGCCCATACGAGCAGTACTTC
TRBD2 | many | TRBJ2-3 | TRBV10-1 | CASSLAGGPTDTQYF | TGCGCCAGCAGCCTAGCGGGGGGGCCGACAGATACGCAGTATTTT